Each of the 6 T cell receptor beta chains below was sequenced from the same sample in a study of blood T cell repertoires in COVID-19. Generated by immunoSEQ multiplex PCR, the TCRdb table keeps only in-frame clones and is missing some. This sample has fewer than 55,000 clones, with 70% to 90% found just once. The sample comprised peripheral blood. The receptors derive from a man aged 50 to 59 with active COVID-19.

The CDR3 sequence: CASSSRGRLATEAFF. The CDR3 DNA reads as TGTGCCAGCAGCTCCAGGGGGCGCTTGGCGACTGAAGCTTTCTTT. The genes are TRBV5-8 and TRBJ1-1, with TRBD1 identical over 8 bases. In germline, CDR1 is SGHTS, CDR2 YDEGEE. Trimming removed 3 bases from V and 5 bases from J; junction bases left unmatched: 9. This CDR3 region has 15 residues. Together with reference TRBV5-8 and TRBJ1-1, the CDR3 gives the full variable domain: EAGVTQSPTHLIKTRGQQATLRCSPISGHTSVYWYQQALGLGLQFLLWYDEGEERNRGNFPPRFSGRQFPNYSSELNVNALELEDSALYLCASSSRGRLATEAFFGQGTRLTVV.

The rearrangement joins TRBV9 to TRBJ2-1, with 10 positions matching TRBD2. V lost 0 bases and J lost 6; bases outside the gene matches: 6. This CDR3 is built from 16 residues. Per the germline V gene, CDR1 is SGDLS and CDR2 is YYNGEE. As DNA, the CDR3 is TGTGCCAGCAGCGTAGGATCTAGCGGGGGCCGCAATGAGCAGTTCTTC. It specifies CASSVGSSGGRNEQFF.

This sequence joins TRBV7-8 and TRBJ1-3; 11 nucleotides line up with TRBD1. V lost 5 bases, J lost 1 base, and 4 bases stayed unmatched. The CDR3 spans 16 residues. CDR1 is SGHVS and CDR2 is FQNEAQ in the germline V gene. CDR3 sequence reads: CASSPRDRGSGNTIYF. In DNA, the CDR3 is TGTGCCAGCAGCCCTCGGGACAGGGGGTCTGGAAACACCATATATTTT.

Here the CDR3 DNA reads TGTGCCAGCAGCCAAGGGGGGGGCTGGACTGGCTACACCTTC. Translation: CASSQGGGWTGYTF. V and J are TRBV4-2 and TRBJ1-2; D possibly corresponds to TRBD1 (6 bases). Germline V lookup: CDR1 LGHNA, CDR2 YNFKEQ. V was shortened by 1 base and J by 7 bases, with 13 bases between the two germline ends. The CDR3 covers 14 residues.

On this clone itself: Germline and junction disagree at one end, which may indicate a read error. The chain combines TRBV7-7 with TRBJ1-4; D gene ambiguous. The germline gives CDR1 SSHAT, CDR2 FNYEAQ (reference sequence). The CDR3 consists of 15 residues. The CDR3 loop is CASSPGLATNEKLFF. The DNA for the CDR3 is TGTGCTAGCAGCCCGGGGTTGGCAACTAATGAAAAACTGTTTTTT.

The V gene is TRBV9, the J gene TRBJ2-5; TRBD1 matches at 9 bases. Germline trimming cut 4 bases from V and 5 bases from J; bases unmatched to any gene: 12. Germline V gives CDR1 SGDLS, CDR2 YYNGEE. CDR3 size: 16 residues. The CDR3 DNA reads as TGTGCCAGCAGCATCCGGGTACAGGGGGCTCGGGAGACCCAGTACTTC. Translated: CASSIRVQGARETQYF.